The rows below give T cell receptor beta chains drawn from one sample of a study of T cell responses to AZD1222 COVID-19 vaccine. Sequenced by immunoSEQ multiplex PCR; TCRdb stores in-frame clones only, minus some. The table includes 250,000 to 300,000 clones, roughly 93% detected once. Specimen: peripheral blood, collected 28 days after the second AZD1222 dose. These receptor sequences come from an adult who received the AZD1222 COVID-19 vaccine. Both conserved end residues are part of each CDR3. The D gene is left open where the match is weak. Not all rows give a size; the values are once, few, many and, for expanded clones, a class.

V,D,J,size,DNA,CDR3
TRBV28,TRBD1,TRBJ1-4,once,TGTGCCAGCAGTTCCCAGGGGGCACGGGAAAAACTGTTTTTT,CASSSQGAREKLFF
TRBV3-1/TRBV3-2,TRBD2,TRBJ2-5,.,TGTGCCAGCAGCCAAGATGGGGGGCCGGGGGGGCCTCGAGAGACCCAGTACTTC,CASSQDGGPGGPRETQYF
TRBV18,.,TRBJ2-3,.,TGTGCCAGCTCACCACAGAGCCTCACAGATACGCAGTATTTT,CASSPQSLTDTQYF
TRBV11-1,.,TRBJ2-1,once,TGTGCCAGCAGCAACCGACAGGCCCTCGGATACAATGAGCAGTTCTTC,CASSNRQALGYNEQFF
TRBV28,.,TRBJ1-1,.,TGTGCCAGCAGTTCCCTCATGAACACTGAAGCTTTCTTT,CASSSLMNTEAFF
TRBV28,.,TRBJ1-5,.,TGTGCCAGCAGTCCGGACAGTAGCAATCAGCCCCAGCATTTT,CASSPDSSNQPQHF
TRBV5-1,TRBD2,TRBJ2-5,.,TGCGCCAGCAGCTCAACTAGCGGGGGGCGGGAGACCCAGTACTTC,CASSSTSGGRETQYF
TRBV7-9,.,TRBJ2-7,.,TGTGCCAGCAGCTTAGCGGGGGCCGTGGGGCAGTACTTC,CASSLAGAVGQYF
TRBV6-2/TRBV6-3,.,TRBJ1-2,.,TGTGCCAGCAGTAATTTTGCCCGCCAGGCCGGCTACACCTTC,CASSNFARQAGYTF
TRBV5-1,TRBD1,TRBJ1-1,.,TGCGCCAGCAGCTTGTTCAGGACAGGTGAAACTGAAGCTTTCTTT,CASSLFRTGETEAFF
TRBV19,.,TRBJ1-1,.,TGTGCCAGTAGTATGGGGGGGATCAAGAGCACTGAAGCTTTCTTT,CASSMGGIKSTEAFF
TRBV24-1,.,TRBJ2-7,few,TGTGCCACCAGTCGTGGGCAGTCCTACGAGCAGTACTTC,CATSRGQSYEQYF
TRBV24-1,.,TRBJ1-5,.,TGTGCCACCAGTGATGGACAGTGGGGTCAGCCCCAGCATTTT,CATSDGQWGQPQHF
TRBV2,TRBD2,TRBJ2-3,.,TGTGCCAGCACGTCTAGCGGGGGGGCCTATCGATCTACGCAGTATTTT,CASTSSGGAYRSTQYF
TRBV12-3/TRBV12-4,.,TRBJ1-5,.,TGTGCCAGCAGTAGTTTAGGGGGTCAGCCCCAGCATTTT,CASSSLGGQPQHF
TRBV11-2,TRBD2,TRBJ2-7,.,TGTGCCAGCAGCTTAGGAGGGACTAGCGGGAGGAGATACGAGCAGTACTTC,CASSLGGTSGRRYEQYF
TRBV7-2,.,TRBJ1-5,.,TGTGCCAGCAGCTTTTGGGTTGGGGGGGATCAGCCCCAGCATTTT,CASSFWVGGDQPQHF
TRBV7-6,TRBD2,TRBJ2-1,once,TGTGCCAGCAGCTTAGGGGGACTAGCGGGAGACAATGAGCAGTTCTTC,CASSLGGLAGDNEQFF
TRBV7-2,.,TRBJ1-6,.,TGTGCCAGCAGCTTAGCTCCTTCGTGGAATTCACCCCTCCACTTT,CASSLAPSWNSPLHF
TRBV5-1,.,TRBJ2-2,.,TGCGCCAGCAGAGATCAGACTGCGAACACCGGGGAGCTGTTTTTT,CASRDQTANTGELFF
TRBV15,.,TRBJ1-2,.,TGTGCCACCAGCCCCCTAAGGGTTAACTATGGCTACACCTTC,CATSPLRVNYGYTF
TRBV30,.,TRBJ2-4,.,TGTGCCTGGAGTGGCGGGGCAGGAGGAAACATTCAGTACTTC,CAWSGGAGGNIQYF
TRBV5-1,.,TRBJ1-5,.,TGCGCCAGCAGTTCGGCACCGGGTCAGCCCCAGCATTTT,CASSSAPGQPQHF
TRBV4-2,.,TRBJ1-2,.,TGTGCCAGCAGCCAAGACTTCCGGAGCTATGGCTACACCTTC,CASSQDFRSYGYTF
TRBV7-9,TRBD2,TRBJ2-1,.,TGTGCCAGCAGCCGGCCCCTAGCGGGAGTGGGTCGCAATGAGCAGTTCTTC,CASSRPLAGVGRNEQFF
TRBV5-1,.,TRBJ2-3,once,TGCGCCAGCAGCTTGGAGCCAGGAGGAGATACGCAGTATTTT,CASSLEPGGDTQYF
TRBV5-4,.,TRBJ2-7,.,TGTGCCAGCAGCTTGGCCTCAGGACCGGGAGAGCAGTACTTC,CASSLASGPGEQYF
TRBV7-9,.,TRBJ2-7,.,TGTGCCAGCACCTTATTGGGGTCCTACGAGCAGTACTTC,CASTLLGSYEQYF
TRBV28,TRBD1,TRBJ1-2,.,TGTGCCAGCAGTTGGACAGGAAGCTATGGCTACACCTTC,CASSWTGSYGYTF
TRBV2,TRBD1,TRBJ2-7,.,TGTGCCGGCGCGGCAACAGGGGGCTTCGAGCAGTACTTC,CAGAATGGFEQYF
TRBV15,.,TRBJ2-3,.,TGTGCCACCAGCGACCCTGGACGGTCCGATACGCAGTATTTT,CATSDPGRSDTQYF
TRBV6-5,TRBD2,TRBJ2-7,.,TGTGCCAGCAGAGGGGGGACTAGCGGTTACGAGCAGTACTTC,CASRGGTSGYEQYF
TRBV5-1,.,TRBJ2-2,.,TGCGCCAGCAGCTTGCCCCAGACCGGCGGGGAGCTGTTTTTT,CASSLPQTGGELFF
TRBV7-2,.,TRBJ1-1,.,TGTGCCAGCAGCTTAGGTCGGGCAGTTGAAGCTTTCTTT,CASSLGRAVEAFF
TRBV5-4,.,TRBJ2-1,.,TGTGCCAGCAGCTTGGCTCTGGGACAACCCTACAATGAGCAGTTCTTC,CASSLALGQPYNEQFF
TRBV28,.,TRBJ1-4,.,TGTGCCAGCAGCCCTACCGGGGAAGGGGAAAAACTGTTTTTT,CASSPTGEGEKLFF
TRBV5-6,.,TRBJ1-2,.,TGTGCCAGCAGCTTTAATTTGTTAAGGGGCTATGGCTACACCTTC,CASSFNLLRGYGYTF
TRBV7-9,.,TRBJ2-3,.,TGTGCCAGCAGCCCCTACCTGGAAGATACGCAGTATTTT,CASSPYLEDTQYF
TRBV18,TRBD1,TRBJ1-4,.,TGTGCCAGCTCACCAGCGGGACAGAGCGAAAAACTGTTTTTT,CASSPAGQSEKLFF
TRBV30,.,TRBJ1-4,.,TGTGCCTGGAGTGCTCCGGGGGAAAAACTGTTTTTT,CAWSAPGEKLFF
TRBV19,.,TRBJ1-1,few,TGTGCCAGTAGGCCGGCTTTAGGGCTGGGTGAAGCTTTCTTT,CASRPALGLGEAFF
TRBV6-5,.,TRBJ1-5,.,TGTGCCAGCAGTACACACTCGGGACAGCCCCAGCATTTT,CASSTHSGQPQHF
TRBV10-3,.,TRBJ1-3,.,TGTGCCATCAGACTACGAGAGAGGGACGTAGGAAACACCATATATTTT,CAIRLRERDVGNTIYF
TRBV28,.,TRBJ2-7,.,TGTGCCAGCAGTTTAGGAGGGGAGCCCTACGAGCAGTACTTC,CASSLGGEPYEQYF
TRBV19,.,TRBJ2-3,.,TGTGCCAGTAGTCTCATTACAGTTGGGCGGGGTACGCAGTATTTT,CASSLITVGRGTQYF
TRBV21-1,.,TRBJ1-2,.,TGTGCCAGCACCCCTATGCTTAACTATGGCTACACCTTC,CASTPMLNYGYTF
TRBV18,.,TRBJ2-2,.,TGTGCCAGCTCACCCCTACAGACGAACACCGGGGAGCTGTTTTTT,CASSPLQTNTGELFF
TRBV27,.,TRBJ2-7,.,TGTGCCAGCAGCCGGCAGGGGAGCTCCTACGAGCAGTACTTC,CASSRQGSSYEQYF
TRBV15,.,TRBJ2-2,.,TGTGCCACCAGCGGGGGACTGGATTACGGGGAGCTGTTTTTT,CATSGGLDYGELFF
TRBV10-1,.,TRBJ2-1,.,TGCGCCAGCAGTGAGGGCAGAAAAAGGCAGTTCTTC,CASSEGRKRQFF
TRBV5-4,TRBD1,TRBJ2-7,few,TGTGCCAGCAGCCCCAGGGGGACAGGTACCTACGAGCAGTACTTC,CASSPRGTGTYEQYF
TRBV3-1/TRBV3-2,.,TRBJ1-2,.,TGTGCCAGCATAGGGTTCGGACATGGCTACACCTTC,CASIGFGHGYTF
TRBV7-9,.,TRBJ2-3,.,TGTGCCAGCACCGCCAGCACAGATACGCAGTATTTT,CASTASTDTQYF
TRBV28,TRBD2,TRBJ2-3,.,TGTGCCAGCACGGTAATAGCGGGAACAGATACGCAGTATTTT,CASTVIAGTDTQYF
TRBV7-9,TRBD1,TRBJ1-5,.,TGTGCCAGCAGCCCACAGGGGGGTAGCAATCAGCCCCAGCATTTT,CASSPQGGSNQPQHF